The clone carrying this TCR beta chain has more than one count but fewer than ten. Its specificity is unknown. The data were taken from a study of identical twins. Study-level findings and limits: Researchers reported weaker excess twin sharing in beta out-of-frame sequences. Beta clonotypes that were abundant in cord blood contained fewer insertions, a pattern absent from memory repertoires.

V lost 8 bases to trimming and J lost 1 base, with 20 bases between them. The CDR3 is made up of 15 amino acids. The germline CDR1 and CDR2 sequences are SQVTM and ANQGSEA. Template switching added a universal primer binding site, and final cDNA carried unique molecular identifiers. TCRdb reprocessed the 5' RACE reads with MiXCR, giving one entry per CDR3 protein. The sample consists of around 240,000 distinct CDR3 sequences, roughly 7% of them appearing once. Another study also made use of these data, one on yellow fever vaccine responses in identical twins.

This receptor was taken from a woman younger than 35 in good health. V usage is TRBV29-1 and J usage is TRBJ2-5; D unclear. Sequencing was carried out using memory (CD45RO+) T cells sorted from blood. CDR3 amino acids: CSIRVSIGVQETQYF. The CDR3 DNA reads TGCAGCATTCGGGTTAGCATTGGGGTCCAAGAGACCCAGTACTTC.